This TCR beta chain was sequenced in a study of cytomegalovirus exposure and HLA in healthy donors. Study-wide points: Upon later analysis, HLA-associated TCR beta chains proved more clonally expanded than other, equally common chains. TCR beta V segments were, for the most part, productive about 87% or about 30% of the time in an earlier analysis.

In the PCR, 60 Vbeta and 13 Jbeta primers were used. The protocol was immunoSEQ multiplex PCR, while the TCRdb copy is restricted to in-frame clones and leaves out a portion. The repertoire table contains 150,000 to 200,000 clones. About this clone itself: The antigen is not known.

The CDR3 is 16 amino acids. CDR1 SGHAT and CDR2 FQNNGV come from the germline V gene. V lost 7 bases and J lost 1; bases outside the gene matches: 6. The chain joins TRBV11-2 to TRBJ2-6, with 8 bases that match TRBD1. Sequencing was performed on PBMCs. The TCR originated in a woman aged 18-29 years in good health and CMV-seropositive. CDR3 residues: CASTPQGVSGANVLTF. The CDR3 DNA follows: TGTGCCAGCACGCCACAGGGGGTGTCTGGGGCCAACGTCCTGACTTTC.